Listed below are T cell receptor beta chains from one sample, sequenced in a study of regulatory T cells in long-lasting Graves disease. TCRdb independently ran MiXCR on the multiplex PCR reads; one entry per CDR3 protein. The sample records about 530,000 distinct CDR3 sequences, about 15% being singletons. The sample was also reused in another study, on T cells in Graves' hyperthyroidism and ophthalmopathy.

Sequencing was performed on peripheral blood mononuclear cells (PBMCs), taken at new diagnosis, from a patient treated with antithyroid drugs. These TCRs come from a woman aged 35 to 60 with Graves disease. The CDR3 runs from the conserved cysteine through the conserved F or W. A D gene is named only where the DNA matches it firmly. The size entry is marked missing in some rows and otherwise reads once, few, many or a size class.

CASSFDRVGETQYF,TGCGCCAGCAGCTTCGACAGGGTCGGGGAGACCCAGTACTTC,many,TRBJ2-5,TRBD1,TRBV5-1
CASSPSGQGARQPQHF,TGTGCCAGCAGTCCTAGCGGACAGGGGGCACGTCAGCCCCAGCATTTT,many,TRBJ1-5,TRBD1,TRBV12-3/TRBV12-4
CASSEFGARGGYTF,TGTGCCAGCAGTGAATTTGGCGCGAGGGGCGGCTACACCTTC,.,TRBJ1-2,.,TRBV6-1
CASSLTRGAEAFF,TGTGCCAGCAGTCTTACGAGGGGTGCTGAAGCTTTCTTT,many,TRBJ1-1,.,TRBV12-3/TRBV12-4
CASSFSGQGNYGYTF,TGTGCCAGCAGCTTTTCGGGACAGGGGAACTATGGCTACACCTTC,.,TRBJ1-2,TRBD1,TRBV2
CASSPKGTIATEAFF,TGCGCCAGCAGCCCCAAGGGGACTATCGCCACTGAAGCTTTCTTT,few,TRBJ1-1,.,TRBV4-1
CASSLGRDREAFF,TGTGCCAGCAGCTTAGGGAGGGACCGTGAAGCTTTCTTT,few,TRBJ1-1,.,TRBV7-8
CASSSSPGELFF,TGTGCCAGCAGTTCGAGCCCCGGGGAGCTGTTTTTT,many,TRBJ2-2,.,TRBV27
CASSDMNGNTIYF,TGTGCCAGCAGTGACATGAATGGAAACACCATATATTTT,few,TRBJ1-3,.,TRBV2
CATSRRDRDGTEAFF,TGTGCCACCAGCAGGCGGGACAGGGACGGCACTGAAGCTTTCTTT,.,TRBJ1-1,TRBD1,TRBV15
CAWSLATGAYGQYF,TGTGCCTGGAGTCTGGCGACAGGTGCTTATGGGCAGTACTTC,many,TRBJ2-7,.,TRBV30
CASSFGGGSSTDTQYF,TGTGCCAGCAGTTTCGGGGGGGGTTCTAGCACAGATACGCAGTATTTT,many,TRBJ2-3,TRBD2,TRBV28
CSARVGSYGYTF,TGCAGTGCTAGAGTGGGCAGCTATGGCTACACCTTC,many,TRBJ1-2,.,TRBV20-1
CASSSQGTRTF,TGTGCCAGCAGTTCACAGGGGACGAGAACCTTC,many,TRBJ1-2,TRBD1,TRBV2
CASSQETSGGQETQYF,TGTGCCAGCAGCCAAGAAACTAGCGGGGGGCAAGAGACCCAGTACTTC,.,TRBJ2-5,TRBD2,TRBV3-1
CASSRGTGQETQYF,TGTGCCAGCAGCCGCGGGACAGGTCAAGAGACCCAGTACTTC,many,TRBJ2-5,TRBD1,TRBV12-3/TRBV12-4
CASFGPRGGYTF,TGTGCCAGCTTTGGTCCTAGAGGCGGCTACACCTTC,.,TRBJ1-2,.,TRBV2
CASSPRQGAETQYF,TGTGCCAGCAGCCCCAGACAGGGTGCGGAGACCCAGTACTTC,many,TRBJ2-5,TRBD1,TRBV7-9
CASSERVRYNSPLHF,TGTGCCAGCAGTGAAAGGGTCCGCTATAATTCACCCCTCCACTTT,many,TRBJ1-6,.,TRBV6-1
CASSFGLQGETQYF,TGTGCCAGCAGCTTCGGCCTCCAGGGAGAGACCCAGTACTTC,few,TRBJ2-5,.,TRBV7-2
CSVEDRGEVGPGELFF,TGCAGCGTTGAAGATCGGGGGGAGGTTGGCCCCGGGGAGCTGTTTTTT,.,TRBJ2-2,TRBD2,TRBV29-1
CASSQTGGVADEQYF,TGTGCCAGCAGCCAGACAGGGGGGGTTGCGGACGAGCAGTACTTC,many,TRBJ2-7,TRBD1,TRBV3-1
CASSPLLAGPGDTQYF,TGTGCCAGCAGCCCCCTACTAGCGGGGCCCGGAGATACGCAGTATTTT,.,TRBJ2-3,TRBD2,TRBV3-1
CASSMGRLYGYTF,TGTGCCAGTAGTATGGGCCGACTTTATGGCTACACCTTC,few,TRBJ1-2,.,TRBV19
CASSRQVKNEQFF,TGCGCCAGCAGCCGGCAAGTGAAGAATGAGCAGTTCTTC,few,TRBJ2-1,.,TRBV4-1
CSASSGLGTDTQYF,TGCAGTGCTAGTAGCGGACTAGGTACCGATACGCAGTATTTT,.,TRBJ2-3,TRBD2,TRBV20-1
CASSFPGAETQYF,TGTGCCAGCAGCTTTCCTGGGGCTGAGACCCAGTACTTC,few,TRBJ2-5,.,TRBV7-9
CASSLFGGGQETQYF,TGTGCCAGCAGCTTATTCGGGGGCGGGCAAGAGACCCAGTACTTC,many,TRBJ2-5,.,TRBV7-3
CASSPAGGPSDTQYF,TGTGCCAGCAGCCCCGCGGGGGGGCCCTCAGATACGCAGTATTTT,.,TRBJ2-3,TRBD2,TRBV13
CASSIQLGSGYTF,TGTGCCAGCAGTATACAGTTGGGCAGTGGCTACACCTTC,.,TRBJ1-2,.,TRBV5-5
CASSPRERVSLNTEAFF,TGTGCCAGCAGCCCCCGGGAGAGAGTTAGCCTGAACACTGAAGCTTTCTTT,many,TRBJ1-1,.,TRBV3-1
CASGLGGVYTEAFF,TGTGCTAGTGGTTTAGGGGGAGTGTACACTGAAGCTTTCTTT,.,TRBJ1-1,.,TRBV12-5
CASSQENPLAGRTDTQYF,TGTGCCAGCAGCCAAGAAAACCCGCTAGCGGGGAGAACAGATACGCAGTATTTT,few,TRBJ2-3,TRBD2,TRBV3-1
CASSFNPRDRRRQETQYF,TGCGCCAGCAGCTTTAATCCCCGGGACAGGAGACGCCAAGAGACCCAGTACTTC,.,TRBJ2-5,TRBD1,TRBV5-1
CAGSPGTSGPYEQYF,TGTGCCGGCAGCCCGGGGACTAGCGGGCCCTACGAGCAGTACTTC,.,TRBJ2-7,TRBD2,TRBV2
CASSRPSSGARTDTQYF,TGTGCCAGCAGCCGCCCCTCTAGCGGGGCTCGCACAGATACGCAGTATTTT,many,TRBJ2-3,TRBD2,TRBV11-2
CASSWGGLQQGSYEQYF,TGTGCCAGCAGCTGGGGGGGGTTACAACAGGGCTCCTACGAGCAGTACTTC,few,TRBJ2-7,.,TRBV7-6
CASSPGVGDYGYTF,TGTGCCAGCAGCCCCGGGGTGGGGGACTATGGCTACACCTTC,.,TRBJ1-2,.,TRBV28
CTSSWTSGETQYF,TGTACCAGCAGCTGGACTAGCGGAGAGACCCAGTACTTC,few,TRBJ2-5,TRBD2,TRBV7-3
CASSLEFNTEAFF,TGTGCCAGCAGTTTGGAGTTTAACACTGAAGCTTTCTTT,many,TRBJ1-1,.,TRBV12-3/TRBV12-4
CSARERQGYNEQFF,TGCAGTGCTAGAGAAAGACAGGGGTACAATGAGCAGTTCTTC,.,TRBJ2-1,TRBD1,TRBV20-1
CSVEPSTSFPIYGYTF,TGCAGCGTTGAACCCTCCACTAGTTTTCCTATCTATGGCTACACCTTC,few,TRBJ1-2,.,TRBV29-1
CSARGTGEQPQHF,TGCAGTGCTAGAGGGACAGGGGAGCAGCCCCAGCATTTT,many,TRBJ1-5,TRBD1,TRBV20-1
CASSHAGTGGTRGYTF,TGTGCCAGCAGCCACGCCGGGACAGGGGGCACGCGGGGCTACACCTTC,few,TRBJ1-2,TRBD1,TRBV6-1
CASSLLTPEGWFALRTGELFF,TGTGCCAGCAGCTTACTGACCCCAGAGGGGTGGTTTGCGTTGAGGACCGGGGAGCTGTTTTTT,.,TRBJ2-2,.,TRBV11-3
CASSLDQDGSLHF,TGCGCCAGCAGCTTGGACCAGGACGGGTCCCTCCACTTT,few,TRBJ1-6,.,TRBV5-1
CASIKRTGTSGFYEQYF,TGTGCCAGCATTAAACGGACTGGGACTAGCGGGTTCTACGAGCAGTACTTC,many,TRBJ2-7,TRBD2,TRBV27
CASSIDLLRDSSYGYTF,TGTGCCAGTAGTATAGATCTATTAAGGGACAGTTCCTATGGCTACACCTTC,.,TRBJ1-2,TRBD1,TRBV19
CASSLNRLSGANVLTF,TGCGCCAGCAGCTTAAACAGGCTATCTGGGGCCAACGTCCTGACTTTC,.,TRBJ2-6,.,TRBV5-1
CASSSARSGELFF,TGTGCCAGCAGTTCGGCCCGGAGCGGGGAGCTGTTTTTT,few,TRBJ2-2,.,TRBV12-3/TRBV12-4
CAISESAGAYNEQFF,TGTGCCATCAGTGAGTCTGCGGGGGCATACAATGAGCAGTTCTTC,.,TRBJ2-1,.,TRBV10-3
CASSPPTGFETQYF,TGTGCCAGCTCACCGCCTACAGGGTTCGAGACCCAGTACTTC,.,TRBJ2-5,.,TRBV18
CASSYSPGTINYGYTF,TGTGCCAGCAGTTACAGCCCCGGGACAATTAACTATGGCTACACCTTC,few,TRBJ1-2,.,TRBV6-2/TRBV6-3